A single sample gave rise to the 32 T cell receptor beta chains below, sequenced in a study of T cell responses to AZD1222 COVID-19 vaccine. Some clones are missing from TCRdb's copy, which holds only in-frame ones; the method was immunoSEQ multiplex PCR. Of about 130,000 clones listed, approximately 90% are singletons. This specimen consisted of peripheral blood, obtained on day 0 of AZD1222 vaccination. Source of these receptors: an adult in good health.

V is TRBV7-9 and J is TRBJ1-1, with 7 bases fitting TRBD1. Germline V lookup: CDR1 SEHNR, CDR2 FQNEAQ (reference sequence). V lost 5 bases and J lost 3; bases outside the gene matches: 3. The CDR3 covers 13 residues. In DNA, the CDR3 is TGTGCCAGCAGCCCTCAGGGGGACACTGAAGCTTTCTTT. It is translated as CASSPQGDTEAFF.

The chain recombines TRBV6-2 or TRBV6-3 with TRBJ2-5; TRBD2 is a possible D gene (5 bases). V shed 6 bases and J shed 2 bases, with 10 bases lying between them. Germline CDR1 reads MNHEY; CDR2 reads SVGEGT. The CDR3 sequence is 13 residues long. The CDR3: CASSREIQETQYF. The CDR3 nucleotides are TGTGCCAGCAGCCGGGAAATTCAAGAGACCCAGTACTTC.

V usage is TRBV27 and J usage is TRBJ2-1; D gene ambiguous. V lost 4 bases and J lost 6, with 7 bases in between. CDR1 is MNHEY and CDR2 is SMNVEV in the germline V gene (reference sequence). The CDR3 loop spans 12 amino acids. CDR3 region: CASSYDFNEQFF. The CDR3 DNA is TGTGCCAGCAGTTACGACTTCAATGAGCAGTTCTTC.

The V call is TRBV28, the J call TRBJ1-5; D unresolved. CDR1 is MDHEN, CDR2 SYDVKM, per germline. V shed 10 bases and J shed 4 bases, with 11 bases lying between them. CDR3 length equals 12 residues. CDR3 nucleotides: TGTGCCACCTTAGAGGCAAATCAGCCCCAGCATTTT. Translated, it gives CATLEANQPQHF.

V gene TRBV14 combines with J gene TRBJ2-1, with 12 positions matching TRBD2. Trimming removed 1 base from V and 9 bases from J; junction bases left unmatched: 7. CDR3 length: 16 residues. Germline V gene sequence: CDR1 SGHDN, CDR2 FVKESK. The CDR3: CASSQVRTSGMSEQFF. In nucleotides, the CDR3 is TGTGCCAGCAGCCAAGTTAGGACTAGCGGGATGTCTGAGCAGTTCTTC.

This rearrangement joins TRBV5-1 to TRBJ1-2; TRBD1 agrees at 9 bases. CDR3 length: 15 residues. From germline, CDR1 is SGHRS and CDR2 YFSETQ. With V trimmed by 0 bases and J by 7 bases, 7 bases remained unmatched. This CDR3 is CASSLGGQGLVGYTF. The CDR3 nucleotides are TGCGCCAGCAGCTTGGGGGGACAGGGACTCGTTGGCTACACCTTC.

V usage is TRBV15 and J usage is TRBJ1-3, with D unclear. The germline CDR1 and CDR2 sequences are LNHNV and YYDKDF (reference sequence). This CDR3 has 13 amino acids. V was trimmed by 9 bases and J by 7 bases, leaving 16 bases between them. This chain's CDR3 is CATTTQLGNTIYF. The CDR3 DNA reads TGTGCCACTACAACCCAGTTGGGCAACACCATATATTTT.

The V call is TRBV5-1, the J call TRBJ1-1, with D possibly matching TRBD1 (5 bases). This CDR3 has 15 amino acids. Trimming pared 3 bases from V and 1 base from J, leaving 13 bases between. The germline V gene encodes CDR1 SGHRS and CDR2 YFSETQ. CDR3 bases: TGCGCCAGCAGCTCGCGGGGGAGGACGAACACTGAAGCTTTCTTT. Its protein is CASSSRGRTNTEAFF. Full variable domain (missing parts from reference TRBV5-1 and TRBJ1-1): KAGVTQTPRYLIKTRGQQVTLSCSPISGHRSVSWYQQTPGQGLQFLFEYFSETQRNKGNFPGRFSGRQFSNSRSEMNVSTLELGDSALYLCASSSRGRTNTEAFFGQGTRLTVV.

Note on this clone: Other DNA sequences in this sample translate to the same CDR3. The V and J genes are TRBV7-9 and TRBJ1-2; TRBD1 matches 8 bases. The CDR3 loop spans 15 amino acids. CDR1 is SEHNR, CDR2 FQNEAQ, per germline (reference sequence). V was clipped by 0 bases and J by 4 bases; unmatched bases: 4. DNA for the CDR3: TGTGCCAGCAGCTTAGCCGGACAGGGAGCCTATGGCTACACCTTC. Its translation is CASSLAGQGAYGYTF.

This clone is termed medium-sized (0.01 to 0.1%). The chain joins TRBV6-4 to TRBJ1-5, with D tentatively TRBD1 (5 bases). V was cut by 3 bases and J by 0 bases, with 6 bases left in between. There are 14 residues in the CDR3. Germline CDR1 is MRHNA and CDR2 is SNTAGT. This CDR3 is CASSEGDSNQPQHF. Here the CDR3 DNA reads TGTGCCAGCAGTGAAGGGGATAGCAATCAGCCCCAGCATTTT.

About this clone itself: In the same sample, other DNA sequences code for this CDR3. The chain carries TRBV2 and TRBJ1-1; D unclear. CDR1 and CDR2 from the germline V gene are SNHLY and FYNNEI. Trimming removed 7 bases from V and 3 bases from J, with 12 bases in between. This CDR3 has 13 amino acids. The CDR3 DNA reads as TGTGCCAGCACGCGGCAGGCGGACACTGAAGCTTTCTTT. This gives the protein CASTRQADTEAFF.

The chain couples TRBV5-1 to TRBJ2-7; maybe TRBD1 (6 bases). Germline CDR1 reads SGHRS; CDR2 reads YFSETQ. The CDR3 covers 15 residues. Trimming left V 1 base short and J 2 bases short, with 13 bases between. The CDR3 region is CASSLTSGQPYEQYF. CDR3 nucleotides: TGCGCCAGCAGCTTGACCTCCGGACAGCCCTACGAGCAGTACTTC.

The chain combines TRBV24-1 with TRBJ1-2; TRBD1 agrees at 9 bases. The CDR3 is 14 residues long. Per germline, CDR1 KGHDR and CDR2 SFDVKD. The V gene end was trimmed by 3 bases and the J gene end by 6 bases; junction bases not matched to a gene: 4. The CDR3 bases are TGTGCCACCAGTGATACGACAGGGGGGGATGGCTACACCTTC. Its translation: CATSDTTGGDGYTF.

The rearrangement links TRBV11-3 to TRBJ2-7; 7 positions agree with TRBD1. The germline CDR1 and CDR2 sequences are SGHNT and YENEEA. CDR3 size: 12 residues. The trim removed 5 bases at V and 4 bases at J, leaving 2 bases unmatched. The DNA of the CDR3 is TGTGCCAGCAGCCGGGACAGTTACGAGCAGTACTTC. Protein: CASSRDSYEQYF.

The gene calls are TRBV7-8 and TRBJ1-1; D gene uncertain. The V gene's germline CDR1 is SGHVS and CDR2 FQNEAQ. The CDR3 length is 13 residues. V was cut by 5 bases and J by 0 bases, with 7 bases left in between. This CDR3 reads CASSRLMNTEAFF. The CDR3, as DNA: TGTGCCAGCAGCCGGCTCATGAACACTGAAGCTTTCTTT.

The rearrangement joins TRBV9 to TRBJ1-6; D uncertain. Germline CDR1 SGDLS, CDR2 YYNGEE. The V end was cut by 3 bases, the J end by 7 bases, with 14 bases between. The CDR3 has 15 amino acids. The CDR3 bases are TGTGCCAGCAGCGCGTTTCCGGATGGGAATTCACCCCTCCACTTT. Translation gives CASSAFPDGNSPLHF.

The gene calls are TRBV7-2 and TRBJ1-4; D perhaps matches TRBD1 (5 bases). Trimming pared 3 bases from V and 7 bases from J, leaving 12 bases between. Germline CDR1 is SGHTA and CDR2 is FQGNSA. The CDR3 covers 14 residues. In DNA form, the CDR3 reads TGTGCCAGCAGCTTCTGGGGCGTAGGTGAAAAACTGTTTTTT. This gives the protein CASSFWGVGEKLFF.

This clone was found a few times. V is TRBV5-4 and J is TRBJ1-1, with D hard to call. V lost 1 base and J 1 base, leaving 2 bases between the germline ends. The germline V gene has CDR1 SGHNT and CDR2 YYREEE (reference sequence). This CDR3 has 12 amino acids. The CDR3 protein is CASSLWNTEAFF. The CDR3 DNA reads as TGTGCCAGCAGCTTGTGGAACACTGAAGCTTTCTTT.

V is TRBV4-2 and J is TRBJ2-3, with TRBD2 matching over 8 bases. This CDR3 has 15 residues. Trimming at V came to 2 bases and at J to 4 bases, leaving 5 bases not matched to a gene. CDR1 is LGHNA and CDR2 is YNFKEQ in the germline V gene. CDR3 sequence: CASSQHGGAADTQYF. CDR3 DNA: TGTGCCAGCAGCCAACACGGGGGGGCAGCAGATACGCAGTATTTT.

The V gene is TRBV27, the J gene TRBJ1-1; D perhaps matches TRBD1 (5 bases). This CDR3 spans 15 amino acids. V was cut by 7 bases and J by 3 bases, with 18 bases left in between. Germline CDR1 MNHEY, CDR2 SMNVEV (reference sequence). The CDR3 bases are TGTGCCAGCAATAAGAGGGGAGGGTGGGACACTGAAGCTTTCTTT. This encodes CASNKRGGWDTEAFF.

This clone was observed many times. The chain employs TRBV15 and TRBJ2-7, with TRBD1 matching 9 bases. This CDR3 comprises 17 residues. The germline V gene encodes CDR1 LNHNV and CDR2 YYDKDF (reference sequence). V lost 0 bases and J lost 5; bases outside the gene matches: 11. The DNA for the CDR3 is TGTGCCACCAGCAGAGAAGGCCCGGGACAGGGAATAGACGAGCAGTACTTC. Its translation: CATSREGPGQGIDEQYF. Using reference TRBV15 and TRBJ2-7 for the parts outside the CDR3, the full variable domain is DAMVIQNPRYQVTQFGKPVTLSCSQTLNHNVMYWYQQKSSQAPKLLFHYYDKDFNNEADTPDNFQSRRPNTSFCFLDIRSPGLGDTAMYLCATSREGPGQGIDEQYFGPGTRLTVT.

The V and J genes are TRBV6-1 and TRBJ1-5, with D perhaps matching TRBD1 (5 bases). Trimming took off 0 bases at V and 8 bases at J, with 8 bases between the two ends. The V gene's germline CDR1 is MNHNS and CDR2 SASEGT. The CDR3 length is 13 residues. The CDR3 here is CASSEARREPQHF. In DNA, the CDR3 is TGTGCCAGCAGTGAAGCGCGCAGGGAGCCCCAGCATTTT.

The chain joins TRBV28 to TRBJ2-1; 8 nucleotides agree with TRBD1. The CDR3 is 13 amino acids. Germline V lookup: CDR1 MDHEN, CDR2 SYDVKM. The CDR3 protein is CGTGQFDYNEQFF. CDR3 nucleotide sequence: TGTGGGACAGGGCAATTTGACTACAATGAGCAGTTCTTC.

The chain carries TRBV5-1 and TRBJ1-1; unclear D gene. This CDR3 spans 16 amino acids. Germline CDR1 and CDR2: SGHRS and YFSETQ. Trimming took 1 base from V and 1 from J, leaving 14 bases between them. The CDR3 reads CASSLNPSGRNTEAFF. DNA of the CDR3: TGCGCCAGCAGCTTGAATCCTAGTGGCAGGAACACTGAAGCTTTCTTT.

The CDR3 DNA reads as TGTGCCAGCAGCCGAGACAGGGCGGGAGGAGAGCAGTACTTC. Encoded protein: CASSRDRAGGEQYF. The gene calls are TRBV7-9 and TRBJ2-7; weak D call: TRBD2 (8 bases). The V gene's germline CDR1 is SEHNR and CDR2 FQNEAQ (reference sequence). V was clipped by 5 bases and J by 7 bases, with 18 bases between them. The CDR3 covers 14 residues.

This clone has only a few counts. CDR3 sequence reads: CASSSHGTSGSIGELFF. The CDR3 DNA reads as TGCGCCAGCAGCTCCCATGGGACTAGCGGGAGTATCGGGGAGCTGTTTTTT. The chain recombines TRBV5-1 with TRBJ2-2, with 14 bases identical to TRBD2. In germline, CDR1 is SGHRS, CDR2 YFSETQ. Trimming cost V 3 bases and J 7 bases; bases outside gene matches: 8. The CDR3 contains 17 residues.

CDR3: CASSFQETQYF. The CDR3 nucleotides are TGTGCCAGCTCCTTCCAAGAGACCCAGTACTTC. J is TRBJ2-5 and V is TRBV27; D is unclear. The CDR3 has 11 residues. Germline V CDR1 and CDR2: MNHEY, SMNVEV (reference sequence). Trimming left V 8 bases short and J 1 base short, with 5 bases between.

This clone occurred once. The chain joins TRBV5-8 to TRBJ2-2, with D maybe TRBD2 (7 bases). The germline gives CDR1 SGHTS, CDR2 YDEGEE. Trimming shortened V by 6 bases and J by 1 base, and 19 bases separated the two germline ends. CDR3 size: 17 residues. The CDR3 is CASTWGGLIRNTGELFF. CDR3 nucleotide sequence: TGTGCCAGCACCTGGGGGGGGCTTATTCGGAACACCGGGGAGCTGTTTTTT.

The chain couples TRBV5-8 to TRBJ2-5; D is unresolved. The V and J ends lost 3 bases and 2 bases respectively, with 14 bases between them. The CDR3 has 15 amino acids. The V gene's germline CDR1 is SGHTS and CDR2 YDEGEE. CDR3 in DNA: TGTGCCAGCAGCTATGATAGACAAAGACAAGAGACCCAGTACTTC. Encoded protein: CASSYDRQRQETQYF.

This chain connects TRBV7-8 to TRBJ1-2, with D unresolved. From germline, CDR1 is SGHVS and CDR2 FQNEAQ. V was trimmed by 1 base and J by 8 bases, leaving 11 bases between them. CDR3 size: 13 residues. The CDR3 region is CASSLVREGGYTF. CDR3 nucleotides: TGTGCCAGCAGCTTAGTTAGGGAAGGCGGCTACACCTTC. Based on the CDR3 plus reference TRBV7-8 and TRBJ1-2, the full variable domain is GAGVSQSPRYKVAKRGQDVALRCDPISGHVSLFWYQQALGQGPEFLTYFQNEAQLDKSGLPSDRFFAERPEGSVSTLKIQRTQQEDSAVYLCASSLVREGGYTFGSGTRLTVV.

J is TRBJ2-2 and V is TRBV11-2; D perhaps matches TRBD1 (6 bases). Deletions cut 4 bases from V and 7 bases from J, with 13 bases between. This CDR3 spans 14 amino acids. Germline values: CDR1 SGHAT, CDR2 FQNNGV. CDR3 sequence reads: CASSSRQAGGELFF. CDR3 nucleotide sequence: TGTGCCAGCAGCTCCAGACAGGCTGGCGGGGAGCTGTTTTTT.

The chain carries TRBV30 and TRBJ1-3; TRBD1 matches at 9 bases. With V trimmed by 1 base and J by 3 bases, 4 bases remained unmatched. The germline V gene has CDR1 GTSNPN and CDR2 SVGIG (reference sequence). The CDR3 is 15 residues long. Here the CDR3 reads CAWSDTGGFGNTIYF. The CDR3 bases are TGTGCCTGGAGTGATACAGGGGGCTTTGGAAACACCATATATTTT.